The text below deals with one T cell receptor beta chain. The data were obtained in a study of blood T cell repertoires in COVID-19. About the research overall: Italy, Spain and the United States were the sources of the convalescent and acute COVID-19 samples. T cells, B-cell-depleted T cells, or PBMCs provided the cDNA or gDNA that served as material.

Authors' processing steps: Amplifying reference gene primers gave estimates of nucleated cell counts. The table came from immunoSEQ multiplex PCR; TCRdb's copy has only in-frame clones and leaves some out. That table is the source of V, J and clone size, and D and trimming were worked out from the DNA. Of 110,000 or so clones in the sample, roughly 80% are singletons; the top ten hold less than 7.5%. The specimen sequenced was peripheral blood. The sequence derives from a man aged 65 to 79 with acute or convalescent COVID-19.

The CDR3 DNA reads TGTGCCAGCAGTGAATATATTCAGAGCGGACCCCAAGAGACCCAGTACTTC. Translation gives CASSEYIQSGPQETQYF. V usage is TRBV25-1 and J usage is TRBJ2-5; possible D gene TRBD2, 5 bases. Germline loops: CDR1 MGHDK, CDR2 SYGVNS. V was clipped by 0 bases and J by 1 base, with 15 bases between them. CDR3 length: 17 residues.